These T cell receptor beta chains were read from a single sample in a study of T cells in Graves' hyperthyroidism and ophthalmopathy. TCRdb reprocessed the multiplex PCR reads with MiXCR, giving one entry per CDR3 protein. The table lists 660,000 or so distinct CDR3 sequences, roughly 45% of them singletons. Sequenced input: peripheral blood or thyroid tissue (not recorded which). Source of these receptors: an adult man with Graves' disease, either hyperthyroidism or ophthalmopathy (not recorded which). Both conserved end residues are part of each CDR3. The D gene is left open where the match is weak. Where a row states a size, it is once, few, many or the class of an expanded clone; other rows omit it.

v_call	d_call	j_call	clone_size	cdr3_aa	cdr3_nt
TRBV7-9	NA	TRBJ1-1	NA	CASSLSAGQLNTEAFF	TGTGCCAGCAGCTTGTCAGCAGGACAATTGAACACTGAAGCTTTCTTT
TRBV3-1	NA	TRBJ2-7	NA	CASSQGEGQFYEQYF	TGTGCCAGCAGCCAAGGAGAAGGACAGTTCTACGAGCAGTACTTC
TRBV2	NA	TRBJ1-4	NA	CASSEAGEKLFF	TGTGCCAGCAGTGAGGCGGGAGAAAAACTGTTTTTT
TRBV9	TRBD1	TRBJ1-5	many	CASSEGQGAAQPQHF	TGTGCCAGCAGCGAGGGACAGGGGGCTGCGCAGCCCCAGCATTTT
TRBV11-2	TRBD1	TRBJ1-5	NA	CASSSIRGQGGYQPQHF	TGTGCCAGCAGCTCAATCCGAGGACAGGGTGGCTATCAGCCCCAGCATTTT
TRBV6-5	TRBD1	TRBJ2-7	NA	CASPRQGDYEQYF	TGTGCCAGTCCGAGACAGGGCGACTACGAGCAGTACTTC
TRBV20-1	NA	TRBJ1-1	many	CSADTTVNTEAFF	TGCAGTGCTGACACGACAGTTAACACTGAAGCTTTCTTT
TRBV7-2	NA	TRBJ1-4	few	CASSLGRQSEKLFF	TGTGCCAGCAGCTTGGGGAGGCAGAGTGAAAAACTGTTTTTT
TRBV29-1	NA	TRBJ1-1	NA	CSSAGTSTEAFF	TGCAGCTCAGCCGGGACATCCACTGAAGCTTTCTTT
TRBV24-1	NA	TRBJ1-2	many	CATSDSSDIAYGYTF	TGTGCCACCAGTGATTCTTCGGACATAGCCTATGGCTACACCTTC
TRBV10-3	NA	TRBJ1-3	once	CAISGASGNTIYF	TGTGCCATCAGTGGGGCCTCTGGAAACACCATATATTTT
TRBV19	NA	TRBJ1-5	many	CASSITWSQPQHF	TGTGCCAGTAGTATTACGTGGAGTCAGCCCCAGCATTTT
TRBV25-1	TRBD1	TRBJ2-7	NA	CASSLRQGPHEQYF	TGTGCCAGCAGCCTAAGACAGGGGCCTCACGAGCAGTACTTC
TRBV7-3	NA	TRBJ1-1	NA	CASSLGGSVTEAFF	TGTGCCAGCAGCCTCGGGGGGAGTGTAACTGAAGCTTTCTTT
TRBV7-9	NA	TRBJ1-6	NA	CASKADSYNSPLHF	TGTGCCAGCAAGGCCGACTCCTATAATTCACCCCTCCACTTT
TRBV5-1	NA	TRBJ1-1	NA	CASSLALGVGSTEAFF	TGCGCCAGCAGCTTGGCCTTGGGGGTAGGTTCCACTGAAGCTTTCTTT
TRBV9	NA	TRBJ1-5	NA	CASSRGNAFYGNQPQHF	TGTGCCAGCAGCCGGGGGAACGCCTTCTATGGCAATCAGCCCCAGCATTTT
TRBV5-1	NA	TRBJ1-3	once	CASSHRDGRYTIYF	TGCGCCAGCAGCCACCGGGACGGGAGGTACACCATATATTTT
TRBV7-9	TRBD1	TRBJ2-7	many	CASSSRDRGLGEQYF	TGTGCCAGCAGCTCAAGGGACAGGGGGCTTGGCGAGCAGTACTTC
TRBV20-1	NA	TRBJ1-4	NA	CSARGDETGINEKLFF	TGCAGTGCTAGAGGAGACGAGACAGGAATTAATGAAAAACTGTTTTTT
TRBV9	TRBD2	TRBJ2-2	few	CASSVGTSGSGGELFF	TGTGCCAGCAGCGTCGGGACTAGCGGGAGTGGCGGGGAGCTGTTTTTT
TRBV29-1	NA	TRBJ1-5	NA	CSVERGSNQPQHF	TGCAGCGTTGAAAGGGGTAGCAATCAGCCCCAGCATTTT
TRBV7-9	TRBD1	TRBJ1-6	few	CASSLASGQGNSPLHF	TGTGCCAGCAGCTTAGCCTCGGGACAGGGAAATTCACCCCTCCACTTT
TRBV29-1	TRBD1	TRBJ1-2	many	CSVEGGTDYGYTF	TGCAGCGTTGAGGGCGGGACAGACTATGGCTACACCTTC
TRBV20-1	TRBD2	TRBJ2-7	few	CSAGLVGGYEQYF	TGCAGTGCAGGACTAGTGGGGGGCTACGAGCAGTACTTC
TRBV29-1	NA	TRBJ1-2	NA	CSLVVADYGYTF	TGCAGCTTAGTAGTGGCTGACTATGGCTACACCTTC
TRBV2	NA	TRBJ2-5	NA	CASSPRPWGYTFGSGTQYF	NA
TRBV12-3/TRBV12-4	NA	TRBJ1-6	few	CASSWTLGGHNSPLHF	TGTGCCAGCAGTTGGACCTTGGGGGGTCATAATTCACCCCTCCACTTT
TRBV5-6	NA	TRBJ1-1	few	CASSFVPSPHTEAFF	TGTGCCAGCAGCTTCGTGCCTTCCCCCCACACTGAAGCTTTCTTT
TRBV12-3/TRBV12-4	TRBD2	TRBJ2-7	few	CASSYSPGLAAYEQYF	TGTGCCAGCAGTTACTCCCCGGGACTAGCGGCCTACGAGCAGTACTTC
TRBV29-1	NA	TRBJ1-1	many	CSVGGGSTEAFF	TGCAGCGTTGGGGGGGGGAGCACTGAAGCTTTCTTT
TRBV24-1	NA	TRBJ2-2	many	CATSVSANTGELFF	TGTGCCACCAGTGTATCGGCGAACACCGGGGAGCTGTTTTTT
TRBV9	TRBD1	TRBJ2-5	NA	CASSEGGTGTQYF	TGTGCCAGCTCAGAAGGGGGGACAGGGACCCAGTACTTC
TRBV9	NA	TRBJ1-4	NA	CASSPQTPSRGSNEKLFF	TGTGCCAGCAGCCCGCAGACGCCTTCCCGGGGGTCTAATGAAAAACTGTTTTTT
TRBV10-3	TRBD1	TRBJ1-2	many	CAISGQGDRGYTF	TGTGCCATCAGTGGACAGGGGGATCGGGGCTACACCTTC
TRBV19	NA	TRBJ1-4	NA	CASNGGRANEKLFF	TGTGCCAGTAACGGCGGCAGGGCGAATGAAAAACTGTTTTTT
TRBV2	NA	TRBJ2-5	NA	CASTADGLNQPQYF	TGTGCCAGCACCGCGGACGGGCTCAATCAGCCCCAGTACTTC